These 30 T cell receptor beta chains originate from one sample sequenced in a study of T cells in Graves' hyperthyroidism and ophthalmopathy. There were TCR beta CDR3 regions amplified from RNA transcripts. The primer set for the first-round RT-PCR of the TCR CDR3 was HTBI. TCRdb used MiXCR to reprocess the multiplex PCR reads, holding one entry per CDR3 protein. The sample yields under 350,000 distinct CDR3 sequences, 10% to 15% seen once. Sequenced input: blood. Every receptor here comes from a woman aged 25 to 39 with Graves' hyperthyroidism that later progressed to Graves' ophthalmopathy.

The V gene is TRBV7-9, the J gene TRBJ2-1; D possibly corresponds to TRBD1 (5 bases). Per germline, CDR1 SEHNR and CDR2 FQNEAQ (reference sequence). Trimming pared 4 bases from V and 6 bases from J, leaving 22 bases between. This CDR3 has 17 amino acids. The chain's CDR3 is CASSSASRVGVGNEQFF. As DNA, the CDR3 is TGTGCCAGCAGCTCGGCAAGCAGGGTTGGGGTTGGCAATGAGCAGTTCTTC.

CDR3 sequence reads: CASSYSGGDQPQHF. CDR3 in DNA: TGTGCCAGCAGTTACTCAGGGGGAGATCAGCCCCAGCATTTT. V is TRBV6-5 and J is TRBJ1-5; D possibly corresponds to TRBD1 (6 bases). The V gene's germline CDR1 is MNHEY and CDR2 SVGAGI. This CDR3 comprises 14 residues. V dropped 0 bases and J dropped 5 bases, with 8 bases sitting between them.

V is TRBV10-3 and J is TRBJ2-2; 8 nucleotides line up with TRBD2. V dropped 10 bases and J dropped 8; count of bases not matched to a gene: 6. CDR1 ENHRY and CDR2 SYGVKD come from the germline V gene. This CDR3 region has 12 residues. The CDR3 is CATGTRVGELFF. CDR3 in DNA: TGTGCCACGGGGACTAGAGTTGGGGAGCTGTTTTTT.

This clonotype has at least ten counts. CDR3 coding DNA: TGCAGCGTTCTGGCAGAGTACATGAACACTGAAGCTTTCTTT. Encoded protein: CSVLAEYMNTEAFF. The chain couples TRBV29-1 to TRBJ1-1; D is ambiguous. The ends were cut back, 5 bases at V and 0 bases at J, with 13 bases in the middle. CDR1 SQVTM and CDR2 ANQGSEA come from the germline V gene. The CDR3 runs 14 residues.

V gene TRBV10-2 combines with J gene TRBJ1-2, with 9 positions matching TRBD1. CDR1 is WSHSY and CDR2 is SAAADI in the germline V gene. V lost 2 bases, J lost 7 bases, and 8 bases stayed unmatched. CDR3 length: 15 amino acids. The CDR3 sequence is CASSEMGQGPFGYTF. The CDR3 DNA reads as TGCGCCAGCAGTGAGATGGGACAGGGTCCTTTTGGCTACACCTTC.

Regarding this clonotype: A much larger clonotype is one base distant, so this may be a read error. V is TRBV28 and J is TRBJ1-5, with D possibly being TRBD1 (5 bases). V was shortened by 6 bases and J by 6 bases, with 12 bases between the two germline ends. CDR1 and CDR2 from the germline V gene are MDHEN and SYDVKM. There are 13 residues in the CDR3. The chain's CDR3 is CASSRDLSQPQHF. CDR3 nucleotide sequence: TGTGCCAGCAGCCGGGACCTCAGTCAGCCCCAGCATTTT.

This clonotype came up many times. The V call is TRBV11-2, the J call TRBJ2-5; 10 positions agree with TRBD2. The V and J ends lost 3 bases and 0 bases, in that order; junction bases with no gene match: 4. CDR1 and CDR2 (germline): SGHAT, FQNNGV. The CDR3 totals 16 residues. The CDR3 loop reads CASSFGLAGDQETQYF. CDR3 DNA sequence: TGTGCCAGCAGCTTTGGGCTAGCGGGAGACCAAGAGACCCAGTACTTC. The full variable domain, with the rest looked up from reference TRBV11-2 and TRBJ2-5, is EAGVAQSPRYKIIEKRQSVAFWCNPISGHATLYWYQQILGQGPKLLIQFQNNGVVDDSQLPKDRFSAERLKGVDSTLKIQPAKLEDSAVYLCASSFGLAGDQETQYFGPGTRLLVL.

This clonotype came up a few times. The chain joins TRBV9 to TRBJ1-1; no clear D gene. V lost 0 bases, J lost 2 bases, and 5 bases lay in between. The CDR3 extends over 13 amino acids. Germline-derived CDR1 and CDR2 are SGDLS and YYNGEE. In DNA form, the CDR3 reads TGTGCCAGCAGCGTAGGCAGCAACACTGAAGCTTTCTTT. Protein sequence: CASSVGSNTEAFF. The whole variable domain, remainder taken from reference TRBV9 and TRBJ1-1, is DSGVTQTPKHLITATGQRVTLRCSPRSGDLSVYWYQQSLDQGLQFLIQYYNGEERAKGNILERFSAQQFPDLHSELNLSSLELGDSALYFCASSVGSNTEAFFGQGTRLTVV.

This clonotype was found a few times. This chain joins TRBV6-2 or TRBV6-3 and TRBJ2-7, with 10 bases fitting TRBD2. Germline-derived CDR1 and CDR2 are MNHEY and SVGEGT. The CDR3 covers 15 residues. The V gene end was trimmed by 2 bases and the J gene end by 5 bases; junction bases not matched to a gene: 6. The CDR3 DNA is TGTGCCAGCAGTTACGGGGGACTAGCGATAGACGAGCAGTACTTC. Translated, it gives CASSYGGLAIDEQYF.

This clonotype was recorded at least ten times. CDR3 nucleotide sequence: TGTGCCAGCAGCCCGCGGGAGAAGCCCTACGAGCAGTACTTC. Translated, it gives CASSPREKPYEQYF. The chain recombines TRBV13 with TRBJ2-7; 7 bases are a match to TRBD2. The CDR3 has 14 residues. Unmatched junction bases numbered 6, after V lost 5 bases and J lost 2 bases. Germline V gene sequence: CDR1 PRHDT, CDR2 FYEKMQ (reference sequence).

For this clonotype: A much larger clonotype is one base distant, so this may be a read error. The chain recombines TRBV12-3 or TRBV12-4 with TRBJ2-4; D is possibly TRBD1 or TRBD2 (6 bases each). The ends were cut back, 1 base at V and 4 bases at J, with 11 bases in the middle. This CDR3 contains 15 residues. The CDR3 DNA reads TGTGCCAGCAGTTTAGAGCAGGGGAGGAAAAACATTCAGTACTTC. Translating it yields CASSLEQGRKNIQYF.

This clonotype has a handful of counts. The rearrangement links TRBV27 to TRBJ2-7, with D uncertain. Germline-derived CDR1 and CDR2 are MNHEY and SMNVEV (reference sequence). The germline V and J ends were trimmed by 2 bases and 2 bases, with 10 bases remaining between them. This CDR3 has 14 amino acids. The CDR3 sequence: CASSLGSSTYEQYF. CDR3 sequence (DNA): TGTGCCAGCAGTTTAGGCAGCTCTACCTACGAGCAGTACTTC.

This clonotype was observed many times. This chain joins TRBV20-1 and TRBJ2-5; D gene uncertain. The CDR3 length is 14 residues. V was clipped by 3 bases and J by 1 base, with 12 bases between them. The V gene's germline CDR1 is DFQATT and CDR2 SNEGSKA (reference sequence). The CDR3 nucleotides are TGCAGTGCTAGTCTCCCGGAACTCCAAGAGACCCAGTACTTC. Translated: CSASLPELQETQYF.

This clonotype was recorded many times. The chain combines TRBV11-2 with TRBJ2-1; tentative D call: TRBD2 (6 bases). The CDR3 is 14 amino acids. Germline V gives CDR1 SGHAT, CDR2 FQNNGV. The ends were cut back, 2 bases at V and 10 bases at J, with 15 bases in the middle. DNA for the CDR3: TGTGCCAGCAGCTTATCCCTGGGCGGGACGGAGCAGTTCTTC. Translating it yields CASSLSLGGTEQFF.

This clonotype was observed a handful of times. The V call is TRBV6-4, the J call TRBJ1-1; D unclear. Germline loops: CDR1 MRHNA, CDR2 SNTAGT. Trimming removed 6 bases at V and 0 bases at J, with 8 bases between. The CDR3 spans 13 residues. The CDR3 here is CASSPFMNTEAFF. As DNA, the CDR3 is TGTGCCAGCAGCCCCTTCATGAACACTGAAGCTTTCTTT.

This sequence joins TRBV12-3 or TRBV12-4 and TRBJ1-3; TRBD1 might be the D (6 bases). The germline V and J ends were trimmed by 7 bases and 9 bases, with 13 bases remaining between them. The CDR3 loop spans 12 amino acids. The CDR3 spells CASTRGLGTIYF. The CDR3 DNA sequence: TGTGCCAGCACTCGGGGGCTAGGCACCATATATTTT.

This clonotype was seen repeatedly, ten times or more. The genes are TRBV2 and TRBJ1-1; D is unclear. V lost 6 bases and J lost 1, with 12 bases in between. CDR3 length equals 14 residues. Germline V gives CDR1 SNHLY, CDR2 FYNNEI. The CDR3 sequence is CASRQPERNTEAFF. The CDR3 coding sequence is TGTGCCAGCAGACAACCGGAGAGGAACACTGAAGCTTTCTTT.

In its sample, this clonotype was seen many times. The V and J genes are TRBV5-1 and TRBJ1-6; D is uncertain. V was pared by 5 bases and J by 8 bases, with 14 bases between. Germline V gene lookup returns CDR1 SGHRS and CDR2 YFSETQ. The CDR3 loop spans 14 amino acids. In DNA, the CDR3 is TGCGCCAGCAGGCTTACATCGACCGATTCACCCCTCCACTTT. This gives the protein CASRLTSTDSPLHF.

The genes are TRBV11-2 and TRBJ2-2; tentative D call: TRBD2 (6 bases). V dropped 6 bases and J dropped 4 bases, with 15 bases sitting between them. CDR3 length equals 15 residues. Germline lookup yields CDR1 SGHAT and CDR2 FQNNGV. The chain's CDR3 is CASSIGDFFTGELFF. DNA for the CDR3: TGTGCCAGCAGTATAGGGGACTTCTTCACCGGGGAGCTGTTTTTT.

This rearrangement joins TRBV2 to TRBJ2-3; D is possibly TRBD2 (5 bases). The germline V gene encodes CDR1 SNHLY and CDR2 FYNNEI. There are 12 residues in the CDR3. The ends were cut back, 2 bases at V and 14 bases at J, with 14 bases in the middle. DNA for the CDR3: TGTGCCAGCAGTGAATTGTTGAGGGCCCGGTATTTT. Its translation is CASSELLRARYF.

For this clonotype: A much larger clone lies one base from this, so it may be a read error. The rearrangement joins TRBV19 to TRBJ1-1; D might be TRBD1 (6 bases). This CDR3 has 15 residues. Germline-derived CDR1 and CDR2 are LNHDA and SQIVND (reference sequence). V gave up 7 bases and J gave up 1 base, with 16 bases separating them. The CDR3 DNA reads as TGTGCCAGTATTCCAGGGGAGGCGAGGAACACTGAAGCTTTCTTT. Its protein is CASIPGEARNTEAFF. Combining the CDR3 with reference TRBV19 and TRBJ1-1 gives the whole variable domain DGGITQSPKYLFRKEGQNVTLSCEQNLNHDAMYWYRQDPGQGLRLIYYSQIVNDFQKGDIAEGYSVSREKKESFPLTVTSAQKNPTAFYLCASIPGEARNTEAFFGQGTRLTVV.

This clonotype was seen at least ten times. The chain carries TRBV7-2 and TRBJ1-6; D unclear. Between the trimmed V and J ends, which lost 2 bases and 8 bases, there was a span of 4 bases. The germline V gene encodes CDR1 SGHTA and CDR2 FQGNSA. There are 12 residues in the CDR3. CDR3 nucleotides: TGTGCCAGCAGCTTAAGACATTCACCCCTCCACTTT. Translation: CASSLRHSPLHF.

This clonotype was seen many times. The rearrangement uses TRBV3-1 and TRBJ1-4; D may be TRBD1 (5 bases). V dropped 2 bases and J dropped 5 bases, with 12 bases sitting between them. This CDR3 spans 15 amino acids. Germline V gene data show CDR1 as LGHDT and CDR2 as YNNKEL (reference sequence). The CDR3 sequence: CASSQPGRKNEKLFF. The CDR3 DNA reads TGTGCCAGCAGCCAACCGGGGCGTAAGAATGAAAAACTGTTTTTT.

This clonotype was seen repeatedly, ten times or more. In nucleotides, the CDR3 is TGTGCCAGCAGTAGGTGGGCAGGGGGTTTGGACAATCAGCCCCAGCATTTT. This translates into CASSRWAGGLDNQPQHF. The chain carries TRBV28 and TRBJ1-5; 7 bases match TRBD1. The CDR3 runs to 17 residues. V lost 5 bases and J lost 3; bases outside the gene matches: 13. Germline lookup yields CDR1 MDHEN and CDR2 SYDVKM. The full variable domain, completed using reference TRBV28 and TRBJ1-5, is DVKVTQSSRYLVKRTGEKVFLECVQDMDHENMFWYRQDPGLGLRLIYFSYDVKMKEKGDIPEGYSVSREKKERFSLILESASTNQTSMYLCASSRWAGGLDNQPQHFGDGTRLSIL.

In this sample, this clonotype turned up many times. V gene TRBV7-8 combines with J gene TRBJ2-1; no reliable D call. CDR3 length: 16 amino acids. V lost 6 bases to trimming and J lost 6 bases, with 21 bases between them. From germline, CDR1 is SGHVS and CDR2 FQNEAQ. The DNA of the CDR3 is TGTGCCAGCAGTTCCGGTGGCGACCTCGGAACCAATGAGCAGTTCTTC. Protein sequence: CASSSGGDLGTNEQFF.

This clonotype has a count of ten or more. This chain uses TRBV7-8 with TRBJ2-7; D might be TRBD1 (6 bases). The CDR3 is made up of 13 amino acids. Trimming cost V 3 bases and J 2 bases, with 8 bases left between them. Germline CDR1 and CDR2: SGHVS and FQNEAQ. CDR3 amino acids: CASSFGQTYEQYF. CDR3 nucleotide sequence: TGTGCCAGCAGCTTTGGACAGACCTACGAGCAGTACTTC.

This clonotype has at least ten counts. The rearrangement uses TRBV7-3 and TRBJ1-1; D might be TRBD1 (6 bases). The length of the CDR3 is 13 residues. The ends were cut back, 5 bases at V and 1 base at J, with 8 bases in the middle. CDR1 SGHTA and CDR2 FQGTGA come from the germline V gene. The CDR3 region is CASSQQGNTEAFF. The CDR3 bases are TGTGCCAGCAGCCAACAGGGGAACACTGAAGCTTTCTTT. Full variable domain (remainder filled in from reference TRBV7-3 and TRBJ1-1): GAGVSQTPSNKVTEKGKYVELRCDPISGHTALYWYRQSLGQGPEFLIYFQGTGAADDSGLPNDRFFAVRPEGSVSTLKIQRTERGDSAVYLCASSQQGNTEAFFGQGTRLTVV.

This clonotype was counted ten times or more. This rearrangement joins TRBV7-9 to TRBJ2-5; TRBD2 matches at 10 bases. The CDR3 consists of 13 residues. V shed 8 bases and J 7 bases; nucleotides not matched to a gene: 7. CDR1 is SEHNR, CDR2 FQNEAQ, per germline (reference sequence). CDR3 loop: CASGPTSGMTQYF. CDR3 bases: TGTGCCAGCGGCCCAACTAGCGGGATGACCCAGTACTTC.

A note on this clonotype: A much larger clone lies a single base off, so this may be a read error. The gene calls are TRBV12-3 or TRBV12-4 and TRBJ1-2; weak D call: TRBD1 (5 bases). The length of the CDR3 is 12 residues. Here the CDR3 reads CAGSLGGIGYTF. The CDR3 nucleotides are TGTGCCGGCAGCCTTGGGGGGATTGGCTACACCTTC.

CDR3 residues: CASRRQRNQPQHF. The CDR3 DNA sequence: TGTGCCAGCAGACGACAGCGCAATCAGCCCCAGCATTTT. The chain is built from TRBV6-1 and TRBJ1-5; TRBD1 is a possible D gene (5 bases). The CDR3 consists of 13 residues. From germline, CDR1 is MNHNS and CDR2 SASEGT. V was trimmed by 6 bases and J by 2 bases, leaving 8 bases between them.